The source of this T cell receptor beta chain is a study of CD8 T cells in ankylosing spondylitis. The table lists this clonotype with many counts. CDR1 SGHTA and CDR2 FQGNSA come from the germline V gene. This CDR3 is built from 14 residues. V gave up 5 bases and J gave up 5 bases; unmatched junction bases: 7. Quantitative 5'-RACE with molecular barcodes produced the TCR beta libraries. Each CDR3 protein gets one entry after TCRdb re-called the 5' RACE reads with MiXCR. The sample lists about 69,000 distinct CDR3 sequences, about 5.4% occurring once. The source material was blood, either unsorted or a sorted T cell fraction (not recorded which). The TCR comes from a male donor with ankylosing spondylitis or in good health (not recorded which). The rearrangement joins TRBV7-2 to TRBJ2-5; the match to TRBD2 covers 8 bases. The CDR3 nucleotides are TGTGCCAGCAGCCCGGGACTAGTCGTGGAGACCCAGTACTTC. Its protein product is CASSPGLVVETQYF. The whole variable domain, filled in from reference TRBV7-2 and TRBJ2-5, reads GAGVSQSPSNKVTEKGKDVELRCDPISGHTALYWYRQSLGQGLEFLIYFQGNSAPDKSGLPSDRFSAERTGGSVSTLTIQRTQQEDSAVYLCASSPGLVVETQYFGPGTRLLVL.